This note documents a single T cell receptor beta chain sequence. Its target is unknown. This entry is derived from a study of T cells in localized non-small cell lung cancer. Study results and caveats: The study detected a median about 60 of the top 100 tumor clones in adjacent lung. Highest T cell clonality was seen in uninvolved adjacent lung, surpassing that measured in tumor.

The protocol was immunoSEQ multiplex PCR, while the TCRdb copy is restricted to in-frame clones and leaves out a portion. Here the sample spans about 24,000 clones, 80% to 95% being singletons. After removal of 2 bases from V and 3 bases from J, the junction contained 6 bases not matched to a gene. The CDR3 consists of 15 residues. The V gene's germline CDR1 is SGHRS and CDR2 YFSETQ. The source was peripheral blood, collected before any cancer treatment. This chain connects TRBV5-1 to TRBJ2-3, with TRBD1 matching 7 bases. The TCR comes from a woman aged 35 to 70 with stage I lung adenocarcinoma. CDR3 nucleotides: TGCGCCAGCAGCTTTGCAGGGGGTGGAACAGATACGCAGTATTTT. Translated, it gives CASSFAGGGTDTQYF.